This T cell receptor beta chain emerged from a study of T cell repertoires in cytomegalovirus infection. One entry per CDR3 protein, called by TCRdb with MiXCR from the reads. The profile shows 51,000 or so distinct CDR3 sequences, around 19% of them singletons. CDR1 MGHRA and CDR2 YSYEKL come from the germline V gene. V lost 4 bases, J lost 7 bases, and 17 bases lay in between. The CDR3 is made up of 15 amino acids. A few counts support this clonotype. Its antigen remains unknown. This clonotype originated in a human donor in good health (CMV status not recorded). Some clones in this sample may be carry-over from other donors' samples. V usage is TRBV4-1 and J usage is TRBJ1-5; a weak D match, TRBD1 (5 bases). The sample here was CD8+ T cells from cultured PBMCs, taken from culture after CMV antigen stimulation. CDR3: CASSLGLGGGQPQHF. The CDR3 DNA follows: TGCGCCAGCAGCCTAGGGCTTGGGGGAGGACAGCCCCAGCATTTT.